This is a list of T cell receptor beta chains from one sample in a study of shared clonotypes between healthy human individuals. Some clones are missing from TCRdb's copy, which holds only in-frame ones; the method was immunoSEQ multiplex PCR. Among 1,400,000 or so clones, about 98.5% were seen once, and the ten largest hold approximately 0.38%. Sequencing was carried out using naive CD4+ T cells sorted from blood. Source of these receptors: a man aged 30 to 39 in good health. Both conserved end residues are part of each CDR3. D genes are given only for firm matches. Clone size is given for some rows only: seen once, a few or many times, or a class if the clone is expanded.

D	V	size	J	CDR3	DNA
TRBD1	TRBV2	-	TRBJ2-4	CASRAQGAGNIQYF	TGTGCCAGCAGGGCACAGGGGGCGGGAAACATTCAGTACTTC
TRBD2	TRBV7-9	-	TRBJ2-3	CASSLARGLVSDTQYF	TGTGCCAGCAGCTTAGCGCGGGGACTAGTGTCAGATACGCAGTATTTT
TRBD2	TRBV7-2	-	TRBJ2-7	CASSSHGGRTPTEQYF	TGTGCCAGCAGCTCGCACGGGGGGAGGACCCCAACCGAGCAGTACTTC
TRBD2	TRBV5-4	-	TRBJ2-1	CASSLGLAGSYEQFF	TGTGCCAGCAGTCTAGGTTTAGCGGGATCGTATGAGCAGTTCTTC
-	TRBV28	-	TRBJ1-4	CASTFRGSNEKLFF	TGTGCCAGCACTTTCAGGGGTTCTAATGAAAAACTGTTTTTT
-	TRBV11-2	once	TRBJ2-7	CASSLTTSGGPFYEQYF	TGTGCCAGCAGCTTAACGACGAGCGGAGGACCCTTCTACGAGCAGTACTTC
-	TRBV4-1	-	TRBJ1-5	CASSQAVDRLTPQPQHF	TGCGCCAGCAGCCAAGCCGTAGACAGGCTTACACCTCAGCCCCAGCATTTT
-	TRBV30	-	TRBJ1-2	CAWSAGSGYTF	TGTGCCTGGAGTGCTGGGAGTGGCTACACCTTC
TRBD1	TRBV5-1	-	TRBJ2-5	CASSLSTDRGSVETQYF	TGCGCCAGCAGCTTGAGTACGGACAGGGGGTCGGTAGAGACCCAGTACTTC
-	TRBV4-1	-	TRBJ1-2	CASSQDEGSYGYTF	TGCGCCAGCAGCCAAGACGAGGGTTCCTATGGCTACACCTTC
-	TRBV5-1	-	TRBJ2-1	CASSLIAESSYNEQFF	TGCGCCAGCAGCTTGATAGCGGAAAGCTCCTACAATGAGCAGTTCTTC